This TCR beta chain comes out of a study of blood T cell repertoires in COVID-19. Looked up from germline, CDR1 is MDHEN and CDR2 is SYDVKM. V lost 2 bases to trimming and J lost 4 bases, with 5 bases between them. The CDR3 consists of 12 residues. The method was immunoSEQ multiplex PCR; TCRdb's version includes in-frame clones alone and lacks a portion of them. The sample has 300,000 to 350,000 clones, roughly 90% seen once. This TCR derives from a woman in her twenties or thirties who had recovered from COVID-19. The rearrangement uses TRBV28 and TRBJ1-2; D is ambiguous. The material sequenced was PBMCs or T cells enriched from blood (not recorded which). Here the CDR3 reads CASSLGSYGYTF. The CDR3 nucleotides are TGTGCCAGCAGTTTAGGGAGCTATGGCTACACCTTC.